A selection of T cell receptor beta chains follows, all from one sample in a study of T cell responses to AZD1222 COVID-19 vaccine. The data were produced by immunoSEQ multiplex PCR, yet TCRdb's version contains in-frame clones alone and is incomplete. Here the sample spans 90,000 to 100,000 clones, roughly 86% being singletons. This specimen was peripheral blood, taken 28 days after the second AZD1222 dose. The receptors were gathered from an adult who received the AZD1222 COVID-19 vaccine. Both conserved end residues are part of each CDR3. D genes are given only for firm matches. Where a row states a size, it is once, few, many or the class of an expanded clone; other rows omit it.

abundance	d_gene	v_gene	j_gene	CDR3aa	CDR3nt
NA	TRBD2	TRBV5-1	TRBJ2-3	CASSLVREGLGADTQYF	TGCGCCAGCAGCCTTGTGCGGGAGGGCCTTGGTGCAGATACGCAGTATTTT
NA	TRBD2	TRBV28	TRBJ2-7	CASRPGLAGVYGYF	TGTGCCAGCAGACCGGGACTAGCGGGAGTTTATGGGTACTTC
once	TRBD1	TRBV18	TRBJ1-4	CASSQGAGAPTNEKLFF	TGTGCCAGCTCACAGGGGGCCGGTGCCCCAACTAATGAAAAACTGTTTTTT
NA	NA	TRBV6-1	TRBJ1-5	CASSDPGTQPQHF	TGTGCCAGCAGTGATCCGGGCACTCAGCCCCAGCATTTT
NA	NA	TRBV18	TRBJ1-6	CASSPNRDTNSPLHF	TGTGCCAGCTCACCGAACCGGGACACTAATTCACCCCTCCACTTT
few	TRBD1	TRBV28	TRBJ1-1	CASSLYPGQGETEAFF	TGTGCCAGCAGTTTATACCCCGGGCAGGGGGAAACTGAAGCTTTCTTT
NA	NA	TRBV24-1	TRBJ2-3	CATSDSQGSDTQYF	TGTGCCACCAGTGATTCCCAGGGGTCCGATACGCAGTATTTT
NA	NA	TRBV19	TRBJ2-2	CASSFLAALNTGELFF	TGTGCCAGTAGTTTCTTAGCGGCGCTGAACACCGGGGAGCTGTTTTTT
NA	NA	TRBV18	TRBJ2-2	CASSPGFFDTGELFF	TGTGCCAGCTCACCGGGGTTTTTCGACACCGGGGAGCTGTTTTTT
NA	TRBD1	TRBV12-5	TRBJ2-3	CASGLQGATDTQYF	TGTGCTAGTGGTTTGCAGGGGGCCACAGATACGCAGTATTTT
once	NA	TRBV27	TRBJ2-7	CASSPPSGTSSYEQYF	TGTGCCAGCAGTCCCCCCAGCGGTACTAGCTCCTACGAGCAGTACTTC
NA	NA	TRBV7-9	TRBJ1-2	CASSLLGGDYGYTF	TGTGCCAGCAGCTTACTCGGGGGCGACTATGGCTACACCTTC
NA	TRBD2	TRBV10-3	TRBJ2-1	CAISARREDPNEQFF	TGTGCCATCAGTGCGAGGCGGGAGGATCCCAATGAGCAGTTCTTC
NA	NA	TRBV11-2	TRBJ2-7	CASSLERGSYEQYF	TGTGCCAGCAGCTTAGAGAGGGGATCCTACGAGCAGTACTTC
NA	NA	TRBV30	TRBJ2-2	CAWSSSDRGGELFF	TGTGCCTGGAGTTCCTCTGACCGAGGCGGGGAGCTGTTTTTT
NA	NA	TRBV3-1/TRBV3-2	TRBJ2-5	CASSQAGGEETQYF	TGTGCCAGCAGCCAAGCCGGGGGCGAAGAGACCCAGTACTTC
NA	NA	TRBV20-1	TRBJ1-6	CSASRGGLNNSPLHF	TGCAGTGCTAGTCGTGGGGGGTTAAATAATTCACCCCTCCACTTT
once	TRBD2	TRBV10-3	TRBJ2-1	CASRLAGGSSYNEQFF	TGTGCCAGTCGACTAGCGGGAGGGAGCTCCTACAATGAGCAGTTCTTC
NA	NA	TRBV27	TRBJ2-1	CASSLRTGPGEQFF	TGTGCCAGCAGTTTACGGACCGGCCCCGGTGAGCAGTTCTTC
few	TRBD1	TRBV27	TRBJ2-4	CASSSPSRGKNIQYF	TGTGCCAGCAGTTCACCCTCCAGGGGGAAAAACATTCAGTACTTC
NA	NA	TRBV18	TRBJ2-2	CASSPRYGRSGELFF	TGTGCCAGCTCACCCAGGTACGGAAGGTCCGGGGAGCTGTTTTTT
NA	TRBD2	TRBV3-1/TRBV3-2	TRBJ2-7	CASSRQNIAGGTPYEQYF	TGTGCCAGCAGCCGGCAAAATATAGCGGGAGGAACCCCCTACGAGCAGTACTTC
NA	NA	TRBV7-3	TRBJ1-6	CASSLNGFPPLHF	TGTGCCAGCAGCTTAAACGGTTTTCCACCCCTCCACTTT
NA	NA	TRBV3-1/TRBV3-2	TRBJ1-2	CASYSYGYTF	TGTGCCAGCTATAGCTATGGCTACACCTTC
NA	NA	TRBV2	TRBJ2-5	CASSYGPETQYF	TGTGCCAGCAGTTATGGCCCCGAGACCCAGTACTTC
NA	NA	TRBV27	TRBJ1-1	CASSLQGLSKTEAFF	TGTGCCAGCAGTTTACAGGGTCTGAGTAAGACTGAAGCTTTCTTT
NA	NA	TRBV30	TRBJ1-3	CAWRPGFSGNTIYF	TGTGCCTGGAGACCCGGGTTCTCTGGAAACACCATATATTTT
NA	TRBD1	TRBV19	TRBJ2-2	CASIRGQGGELFF	TGTGCCAGTATTAGGGGGCAGGGCGGGGAGCTGTTTTTT
NA	TRBD2	TRBV6-5	TRBJ2-7	CASSPGREVSYEQYF	TGTGCCAGCAGCCCCGGGAGGGAAGTGTCCTACGAGCAGTACTTC
NA	NA	TRBV29-1	TRBJ2-3	CSVYGTPYTDTQYF	TGCAGCGTATACGGGACTCCTTACACAGATACGCAGTATTTT
NA	NA	TRBV7-2	TRBJ1-4	CASSPLGFGEKLFF	TGTGCCAGCAGCCCCTTGGGGTTTGGTGAAAAACTGTTTTTT
NA	TRBD2	TRBV11-2	TRBJ2-1	CASSLGGRAGEQFF	TGTGCCAGCAGCTTAGGCGGGAGGGCCGGTGAGCAGTTCTTC
NA	TRBD1	TRBV19	TRBJ1-5	CASTGQGLFSNQPQHF	TGTGCCAGTACTGGACAGGGGTTATTTAGCAATCAGCCCCAGCATTTT
NA	TRBD1	TRBV3-1/TRBV3-2	TRBJ1-1	CASSQAGPQGRGRTPEAFF	TGTGCCAGCAGCCAAGCCGGACCTCAGGGCAGGGGGCGCACCCCTGAAGCTTTCTTT
NA	NA	TRBV7-2	TRBJ1-5	CASSLKALGGQPQHF	TGTGCCAGCAGCTTAAAAGCGTTGGGGGGTCAGCCCCAGCATTTT
once	TRBD1	TRBV10-3	TRBJ1-1	CAIRLDRGSTEAFF	TGTGCCATCAGACTCGACAGGGGTAGTACTGAAGCTTTCTTT
NA	TRBD2	TRBV5-1	TRBJ2-7	CASSHGTSYEQYF	TGCGCCAGCAGCCACGGGACTAGCTACGAGCAGTACTTC
NA	NA	TRBV4-1	TRBJ2-1	CASSQVALIGEQFF	TGCGCCAGCAGCCAAGTAGCCCTGATAGGTGAGCAGTTCTTC
NA	NA	TRBV28	TRBJ2-7	CASSPPGPSPYEQYF	TGTGCCAGCAGTCCGCCCGGGCCTAGTCCCTACGAGCAGTACTTC
NA	NA	TRBV3-1/TRBV3-2	TRBJ2-2	CASSQTGELFF	TGTGCCAGCAGCCAGACCGGGGAGCTGTTTTTT
NA	TRBD1	TRBV4-1	TRBJ1-2	CASSRGDRGLYGYTF	TGCGCCAGCAGCCGTGGGGACAGGGGGCTTTATGGCTACACCTTC
few	NA	TRBV28	TRBJ2-2	CASSYFRGPRANTGELFF	TGTGCCAGCAGTTATTTCAGGGGTCCGAGGGCGAACACCGGGGAGCTGTTTTTT
NA	NA	TRBV11-3	TRBJ2-2	CASSLRLENTGELFF	TGTGCCAGCAGCTTGAGACTGGAAAACACCGGGGAGCTGTTTTTT
NA	NA	TRBV25-1	TRBJ1-6	CASKHNNSPLHF	TGTGCCAGCAAACATAATAATTCACCCCTCCACTTT
NA	NA	TRBV5-1	TRBJ1-5	CASSFTGRGQPQHF	TGCGCCAGCAGCTTCACGGGGAGAGGTCAGCCCCAGCATTTT
NA	NA	TRBV7-9	TRBJ2-2	CASSLALGGTGTGELFF	TGTGCCAGCAGCTTAGCTCTGGGCGGGACGGGCACCGGGGAGCTGTTTTTT
few	NA	TRBV19	TRBJ2-7	CASSIRTTSYEQYF	TGTGCCAGTAGTATACGGACGACGTCCTACGAGCAGTACTTC